This T cell receptor beta chain comes out of a study of cytomegalovirus exposure and HLA in healthy donors. The CDR3 spans 15 residues. V was trimmed by 2 bases and J by 5 bases, leaving 13 bases between them. Germline CDR1 and CDR2: MNHEY and SMNVEV (reference sequence). PCR used 60 Vbeta primers and 13 Jbeta primers. Original processing methods: A follow-up analysis tallied tens of millions of unique TCR beta chains, roughly 11 million shared. This table comes from immunoSEQ multiplex PCR, and its TCRdb copy is limited to in-frame clones, with some not included. The V and J calls and clone size are taken from that table; D and trimming were inferred from the DNA. The repertoire holds 110,000 to 150,000 clones, with 70% to 85% as singletons. Points from the study as a whole: In a later analysis, across HLA loci, associated TCR counts were highest for DRB1, lowest for HLA-C. At a 0.05 false discovery rate, a later analysis found about 17,000 TCR beta sequences to be associated with HLA alleles.

Worth noting for this clone: The antigen is not known.

The chain carries TRBV27 and TRBJ2-1; no reliable D call. What was sequenced was PBMCs. This TCR was recovered from a male donor in good health and CMV-seronegative. The CDR3 nucleotides read TGTGCCAGCAGTTTAGGGCCATTCCCCCACAATGAGCAGTTCTTC. Protein product: CASSLGPFPHNEQFF.